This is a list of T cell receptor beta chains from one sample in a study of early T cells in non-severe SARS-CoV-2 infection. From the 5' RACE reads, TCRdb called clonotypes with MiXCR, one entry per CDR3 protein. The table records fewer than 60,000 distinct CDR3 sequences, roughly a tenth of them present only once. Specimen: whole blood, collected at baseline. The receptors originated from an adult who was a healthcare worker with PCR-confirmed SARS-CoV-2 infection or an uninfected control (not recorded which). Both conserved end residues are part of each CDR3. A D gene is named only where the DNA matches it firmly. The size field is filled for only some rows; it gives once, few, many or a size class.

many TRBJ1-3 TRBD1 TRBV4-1 TGCGCCAGCAGCCAAGGGGACAGCCTGAGAAACACCATATATTTT CASSQGDSLRNTIYF
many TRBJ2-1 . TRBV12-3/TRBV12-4 TGTGCCAGCAGCCCCCGGCAGGGCGTCGATGAGCAGTTCTTC CASSPRQGVDEQFF
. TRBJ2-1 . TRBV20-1 TGCAGTGCTAGAGATGGAGTAGGGGCGTCCCCTGCGAGATACAATGAGCAGTTCTTC CSARDGVGASPARYNEQFF
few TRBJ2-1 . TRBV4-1 TGCGCCAGCAGCCAAGATCGCGTCGGCGAGCAGTTCTTC CASSQDRVGEQFF
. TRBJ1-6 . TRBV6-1 TGTGTCAGCAGTGAAATTAGGGGTAATTCACCCCTCCACTTT CVSSEIRGNSPLHF
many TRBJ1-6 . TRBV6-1 TGTGCCAGCACCGGACCTGTCGCTGCGAATTCACCCCTCCACTTT CASTGPVAANSPLHF
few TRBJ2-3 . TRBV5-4 TGTGCCAGCAGCTTAGGGCTCGGCGGGCAGCAAATTAACCCGGGTAGCACAGATACGCAGTATTTT CASSLGLGGQQINPGSTDTQYF
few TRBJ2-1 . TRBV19 TGTGCCAGTAGTATTGCCCTATACAATGAGCAGTTCTTC CASSIALYNEQFF
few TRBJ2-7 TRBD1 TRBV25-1 TGTGCCAGCAGTACAGGACAGGGGCGCGAGCAGTACTTC CASSTGQGREQYF
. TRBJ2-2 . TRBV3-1 TGTGCCAGCAGCCCCGCAACCGGGACGCAAGCGCTGTTTTTT CASSPATGTQALFF
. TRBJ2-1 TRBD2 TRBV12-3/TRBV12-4 TGTGCCAGCACTCCCCGCGGGGGGGCTTTGGATGAGCAGTTCTTC CASTPRGGALDEQFF
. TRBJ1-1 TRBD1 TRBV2 TGTGCCAGCAGCGAATACAGGGGGCACGTGAACACTGAAGCTTTCTTT CASSEYRGHVNTEAFF
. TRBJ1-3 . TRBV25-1 TGTGCCAGCGCCGGACCCAACATATATTTT CASAGPNIYF
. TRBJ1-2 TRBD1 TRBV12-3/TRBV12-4 TGTGCCAGCAGTTGGACAGGAACTTATGGCTACACCTTC CASSWTGTYGYTF
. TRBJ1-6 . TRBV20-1 TGCAGTGCTCTGGACTACGGCTCACCCCTCCACTTT CSALDYGSPLHF
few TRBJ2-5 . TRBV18 TGTGCCAGCTCTCTGGTTGAGGAGACCCAGTACTTC CASSLVEETQYF